This TCR beta chain was observed in a study of blood T cell repertoires in COVID-19. Overall study: COVID-19 samples, acute and convalescent, were from the United States, Italy and Spain. PBMCs, B-cell-depleted T cells, or T cells provided the cDNA or gDNA that made up the material.

In the authors' workflow: Using reference gene primer amplification, nucleated cell counts were estimated. Sequencing used immunoSEQ multiplex PCR; TCRdb keeps in-frame clones, though not all of them. V, J and clone size were drawn from that table, and D and trimming were deduced from the DNA. The sample includes over 95,000 clones, approximately 91% of them seen just once. The CDR3 has 15 amino acids. After removal of 5 bases from V and 2 bases from J, the junction contained 6 bases not matched to a gene. Germline CDR1 is SEHNR and CDR2 is FQNEAQ (reference sequence). This receptor was obtained from a woman between 65 and 79 years old who had recovered from COVID-19. The sample taken for sequencing was peripheral blood. The chain combines TRBV7-9 with TRBJ2-1; 7 bases agree with TRBD2. The CDR3 is CASSPIAGPYNEQFF. The CDR3 nucleotides are TGTGCCAGCAGCCCGATAGCGGGTCCCTACAATGAGCAGTTCTTC. Combining the CDR3 with reference TRBV7-9 and TRBJ2-1 gives the whole variable domain DTGVSQNPRHKITKRGQNVTFRCDPISEHNRLYWYRQTLGQGPEFLTYFQNEAQLEKSRLLSDRFSAERPKGSFSTLEIQRTEQGDSAMYLCASSPIAGPYNEQFFGPGTRLTVL.